A single sample gave rise to the 8 T cell receptor beta chains below, sequenced in a study of PD-1 blockade in mismatch repair-deficient tumors. TCRdb's copy holds only in-frame clones and misses some; the assay was immunoSEQ multiplex PCR. The table has some 84,000 clones, roughly 80% seen once. The starting material was peripheral blood, obtained 12 weeks after starting pembrolizumab. These TCRs come from an adult with mismatch repair-deficient cancer.

V and J are TRBV21-1 and TRBJ2-7; no DNA check was done on the table's D call, TRBD1. TRBV21-1 is flagged as a pseudogene. The CDR3 is 15 amino acids. CDR3 region: CASRWWDRDVYEQYF. The CDR3 DNA sequence: TGTGCCAGCAGATGGTGGGACAGGGACGTCTACGAGCAGTACTTC.

A remark on this clone: The junction shows a germline mismatch at one end, possibly a read error. This chain uses TRBV5-1 with TRBJ2-5; 9 nucleotides line up with TRBD1. CDR3 length: 16 amino acids. The V gene's germline CDR1 is SGHRS and CDR2 YFSETQ. The chain's CDR3 is CASSFLDRGLQETQYF. CDR3 sequence (DNA): TGTGCCAGCAGCTTTTTGGACAGGGGACTTCAAGAGACCCAGTACTTC.

V and J are TRBV18 and TRBJ2-7, with 7 bases matching TRBD1. This CDR3 has 13 amino acids. J gave up 4 bases and V 2 bases, and 2 bases lay outside the gene matches. CDR1 is KGHSH and CDR2 is LQKENI in the germline V gene. This CDR3 is CASSPEGAYEQYF. CDR3 coding DNA: TGTGCCAGCTCACCAGAGGGGGCGTACGAGCAGTACTTC.

The V and J genes are TRBV7-3 and TRBJ2-1, with 10 positions matching TRBD2. The CDR3 totals 15 residues. Germline V gene lookup returns CDR1 SGHTA and CDR2 FQGTGA. V shed 5 bases and J 6 bases; nucleotides not matched to a gene: 7. The CDR3 loop reads CASSREREGRNEQFF. In nucleotides, the CDR3 is TGTGCCAGCAGCCGGGAGCGGGAGGGCCGCAATGAGCAGTTCTTC. The variable domain in full, with the rest retrieved from reference TRBV7-3 and TRBJ2-1, is GAGVSQTPSNKVTEKGKYVELRCDPISGHTALYWYRQSLGQGPEFLIYFQGTGAADDSGLPNDRFFAVRPEGSVSTLKIQRTERGDSAVYLCASSREREGRNEQFFGPGTRLTVL.

In DNA, the CDR3 is TGTGCCACCAGCAGAGATTCGGAGAGCCCCAGGGAGACCCAGTACTTC. Translated: CATSRDSESPRETQYF. The J gene is TRBJ2-5, the V gene TRBV15, with unresolved D. CDR3 length: 16 amino acids. In germline, CDR1 is LNHNV, CDR2 YYDKDF (reference sequence). The germline V and J ends were trimmed by 0 bases and 5 bases, with 16 bases remaining between them.

The V call is TRBV5-4, the J call TRBJ2-2; D uncertain. V was cut by 0 bases and J by 1 base, with 7 bases left in between. The germline V gene encodes CDR1 SGHNT and CDR2 YYREEE (reference sequence). The CDR3 contains 15 residues. The CDR3 region has the DNA TGTGCCAGCAGCTTGGGCGCAGAGAACACCGGGGAGCTGTTTTTT. As protein: CASSLGAENTGELFF.

This clone was observed a few times. V is TRBV27 and J is TRBJ1-2; unclear D gene. The CDR3 covers 14 residues. Trimming took off 3 bases at V and 5 bases at J, with 13 bases between the two ends. Germline V gene sequence: CDR1 MNHEY, CDR2 SMNVEV (reference sequence). The CDR3 nucleotides are TGTGCCAGCAGTTTCAATGACCGAGCATATGGCTACACCTTC. Translating it yields CASSFNDRAYGYTF.

The V and J genes are TRBV6-1 and TRBJ2-5, with D possibly TRBD2 on 5 matching bases. The CDR3 consists of 15 residues. V was cut by 4 bases and J by 7 bases, with 19 bases left in between. Germline assignment: CDR1 MNHNS and CDR2 SASEGT. Here the CDR3 reads CASSGVSGLGWTQYF. The CDR3 bases are TGTGCCAGCAGTGGGGTGTCGGGGTTGGGGTGGACCCAGTACTTC.